This T cell receptor beta chain was sequenced in a study of beta chain features in type 1 diabetes. Findings and limits, study-wide: Lower insertion and higher deletion counts appeared at VDJ junctions in type 1 diabetes patients.

Cells sorted by CD45RO/CCR7/CD25/CD127/CD95/CD27 comprised CD4+ naive, central memory, regulatory and stem cell-like memory cells. In all sorted populations, purity surpassed 95%. Of the isolated RNA, all was reverse transcribed, and so the sequenced material was expressed TCRB transcripts. This table comes from immunoSEQ multiplex PCR, and its TCRdb copy is limited to in-frame clones, with some not included. Of hundreds of thousands of clones listed, over 9.5% are singletons. CDR1 and CDR2 from the germline V gene are SEHNR and FQNEAQ (reference sequence). This CDR3 is 14 amino acids long. Trimming left V 8 bases short and J 4 bases short, with 17 bases between. In regard to this clone: Its antigen is not identified.

Sequencing was carried out using naive CD4+ T cells from blood. The chain couples TRBV7-9 to TRBJ1-2; D remains unclear. The sequence derives from a woman between 18 and 29 years old in good health. The CDR3 reads CASQRDTGPYGYTF. The CDR3 DNA reads as TGTGCCAGCCAACGTGACACCGGACCCTATGGCTACACCTTC.